These 10 T cell receptor beta chains came from one sample sequenced in a study of OX40 agonist ivuxolimab in advanced cancers. Assay used: immunoSEQ multiplex PCR; TCRdb lists only in-frame clones, some missing. The data hold about 50,000 clones, with less than 90% observed a single time. The sequenced sample was CD4+ or CD8+ T cells sorted from blood, obtained in a trial of the OX40 agonist ivuxolimab. The receptors stem from an adult with an advanced solid tumor such as melanoma, head and neck, liver or kidney cancer.

V is TRBV18 and J is TRBJ1-2; TRBD1 might be the D (5 bases). This CDR3 contains 12 residues. Germline V gene lookup returns CDR1 KGHSH and CDR2 LQKENI. Trimming took off 2 bases at V and 7 bases at J, with 8 bases between the two ends. CDR3 in DNA: TGTGCCAGCTCACCAACCCAGGGTGGCTACACCTTC. Translation gives CASSPTQGGYTF.

This clone appeared a few times. The CDR3 ends on some other residue instead of the conserved phenylalanine or tryptophan, so this is likely a read error. No DNA is shown, since the ends of the CDR3 on it are uncertain; the CDR3 is the one TCRdb lists. This chain joins TRBV2 and TRBJ2-4; the table's D gene call, TRBD2, was not cross checked with the DNA. Germline CDR1 and CDR2: SNHLY and FYNNEI. The CDR3 extends over 13 residues, inclusive of both ends. The chain's CDR3 is CASSEAISLAGGV.

The rearrangement uses TRBV5-4 and TRBJ2-5, with 10 positions matching TRBD2. Germline V gene sequence: CDR1 SGHNT, CDR2 YYREEE (reference sequence). This CDR3 has 16 amino acids. With 3 bases clipped from V and 5 bases from J, the junction kept 10 bases outside the gene matches. For the CDR3, the DNA is TGTGCCAGCAGCTATTACAGCGGGGGGGCCTTTGAGACCCAGTACTTC. Its protein is CASSYYSGGAFETQYF.

V is TRBV2 and J is TRBJ2-3, with 7 nucleotides matching TRBD2. The CDR3 contains 14 residues. V lost 7 bases to trimming and J lost 1 base; unmatched junction nucleotides: 5. From germline, CDR1 is SNHLY and CDR2 FYNNEI. CDR3 bases: TGTGCCAGCACCTCTCGGGAGGGCACAGATACGCAGTATTTT. It yields the protein CASTSREGTDTQYF.

The CDR3 region is CASSQDKAGQFFSGNTIYF. DNA for the CDR3: TGTGCCAGCAGCCAAGATAAGGCGGGGCAGTTTTTCTCTGGAAACACCATATATTTT. This rearrangement joins TRBV5-4 to TRBJ1-3; D perhaps matches TRBD1 (5 bases). Per the germline V gene, CDR1 is SGHNT and CDR2 is YYREEE (reference sequence). CDR3 length equals 19 residues. Deletions cut 4 bases from V and 0 bases from J, with 23 bases between.

The table lists this clone with a few counts. The V and J genes are TRBV15 and TRBJ2-7; TRBD1 or TRBD2 may be the D gene (5 bases each). The germline gives CDR1 LNHNV, CDR2 YYDKDF (reference sequence). V gave up 0 bases and J gave up 1 base, with 7 bases separating them. This CDR3 contains 14 residues. CDR3 residues: CATSRDGGSYEQYF. For the CDR3, the DNA is TGTGCCACCAGCAGAGATGGGGGTTCCTACGAGCAGTACTTC.

In its sample, this clone was seen once. The CDR3 sequence: CASSVGIGHNSPLHF. In DNA, the CDR3 is TGTGCCAGCAGCGTAGGTATAGGGCATAATTCACCCCTCCACTTT. The J gene is TRBJ1-6, the V gene TRBV9, with D hard to call. Germline-derived CDR1 and CDR2 are SGDLS and YYNGEE. The V gene lost 0 bases and the J gene lost 5 bases, with 9 bases spanning the gap. The CDR3 sequence is 15 residues long.

This rearrangement joins TRBV18 to TRBJ1-2; tentative D call: TRBD1 (6 bases). Germline V CDR1 and CDR2: KGHSH, LQKENI. The ends were cut back, 5 bases at V and 1 base at J, with 14 bases in the middle. This CDR3 has 15 amino acids. The CDR3 DNA sequence: TGTGCCAGCTCAACACTAGGACAGATTAACTATGGCTACACCTTC. Translating gives CASSTLGQINYGYTF.

The chain employs TRBV6-5 and TRBJ2-6, with a weak D call TRBD2 (5 bases). The CDR3 sequence is 14 residues long. CDR1 is MNHEY, CDR2 SVGAGI, per germline. V lost 8 bases to trimming and J lost 0 bases, with 8 bases between them. The CDR3 DNA follows: TGTGCCAGCTCTGGGAGCTCTGGGGCCAACGTCCTGACTTTC. Amino acids: CASSGSSGANVLTF.

V gene TRBV30 combines with J gene TRBJ2-7, with D possibly called TRBD1 or TRBD2 (6 bases each). Germline assignment: CDR1 GTSNPN and CDR2 SVGIG (reference sequence). The CDR3 contains 13 residues. V lost 2 bases, J lost 7 bases, and 15 bases lay in between. This CDR3 reads CAWSYRDRGEQYF. DNA for the CDR3: TGTGCCTGGAGTTACAGGGATCGGGGGGAGCAGTACTTC.